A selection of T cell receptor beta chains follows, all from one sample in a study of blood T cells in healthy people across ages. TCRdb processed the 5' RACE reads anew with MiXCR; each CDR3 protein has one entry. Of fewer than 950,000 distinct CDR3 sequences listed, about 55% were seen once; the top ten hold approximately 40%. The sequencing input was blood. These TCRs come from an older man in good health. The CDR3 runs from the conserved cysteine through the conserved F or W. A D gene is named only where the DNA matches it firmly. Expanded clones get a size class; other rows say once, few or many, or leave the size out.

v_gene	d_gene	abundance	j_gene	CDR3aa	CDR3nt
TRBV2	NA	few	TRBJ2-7	CASLGGGSSYEQYF	TGTGCCAGCCTTGGTGGGGGATCCTCCTACGAGCAGTACTTC
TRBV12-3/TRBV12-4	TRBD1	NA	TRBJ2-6	CASHAYGRGQAAHSGANVLTF	TGTGCCAGCCACGCCTACGGCCGGGGACAGGCTGCGCACTCTGGGGCCAACGTCCTGACTTTC
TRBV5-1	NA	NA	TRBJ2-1	CASKGKGGQSYNEQFF	TGCGCCAGCAAAGGTAAAGGAGGGCAGTCCTACAATGAGCAGTTCTTC
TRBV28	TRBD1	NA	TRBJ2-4	CASSLPGGGGNIQYF	TGTGCCAGCAGTTTACCAGGGGGCGGAGGAAACATTCAGTACTTC
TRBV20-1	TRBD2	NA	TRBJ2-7	CSARDRASGYEQYF	TGCAGTGCTAGAGATAGGGCTAGCGGCTACGAGCAGTACTTC
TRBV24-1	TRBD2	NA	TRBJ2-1	CATSDLSGGSYNEQFF	TGTGCCACCAGTGATTTGTCGGGAGGGTCCTACAATGAGCAGTTCTTC
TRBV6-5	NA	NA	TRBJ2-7	CASTGQFSYEQYF	TGTGCCAGCACGGGTCAGTTCTCCTACGAGCAGTACTTC
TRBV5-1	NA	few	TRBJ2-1	CASSLVNNRDSYNEQFF	TGCGCCAGCAGCTTGGTAAACAACCGGGACTCTTACAATGAGCAGTTCTTC
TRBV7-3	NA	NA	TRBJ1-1	CASRSSPTRSYTEAFF	TGTGCCAGCAGGTCCTCTCCTACGAGGAGCTACACTGAAGCTTTCTTT
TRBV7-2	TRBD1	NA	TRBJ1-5	CASSLTGRNQPQHF	TGTGCCAGCAGCTTGACAGGGCGCAATCAGCCCCAGCATTTT
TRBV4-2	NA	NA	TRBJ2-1	CASSPQAGNEQFF	TGTGCCAGCAGCCCCCAGGCGGGCAATGAGCAGTTCTTC
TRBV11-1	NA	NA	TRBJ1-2	CASSAQTGSNYGYTF	TGTGCCAGCAGCGCCCAAACAGGGTCGAACTATGGCTACACCTTC
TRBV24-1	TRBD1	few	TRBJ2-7	CATSPGTGSYEQYF	TGTGCCACCAGTCCCGGGACAGGGTCCTACGAGCAGTACTTC
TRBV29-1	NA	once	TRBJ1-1	CSGEGGSTEAFF	TGCAGCGGCGAAGGGGGGTCCACTGAAGCTTTCTTT
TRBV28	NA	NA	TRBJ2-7	CASSFGHGHSYEQYF	TGTGCCAGCAGTTTCGGTCACGGACACTCCTACGAGCAGTACTTC
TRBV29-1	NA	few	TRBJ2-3	CSAPILLGDTQYF	TGCAGCGCTCCCATTCTGTTGGGAGATACGCAGTATTTT
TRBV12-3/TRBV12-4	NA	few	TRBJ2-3	CASSLSPVSSLWYAYF	TGTGCCAGCAGTCTCTCCCCGGTGTCGTCGTTATGGTACGCGTATTTT
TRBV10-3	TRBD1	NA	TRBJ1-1	CAISDPGTGVAEAFF	TGTGCCATCAGCGACCCGGGGACAGGGGTCGCTGAAGCTTTCTTT
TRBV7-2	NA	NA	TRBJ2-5	CASSLLGGVQKTQYF	TGTGCCAGCAGCTTATTAGGAGGGGTCCAGAAGACCCAGTACTTC
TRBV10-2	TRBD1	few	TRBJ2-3	CASKKGALARYAYF	TGCGCCAGCAAAAAGGGGGCGCTGGCCAGATACGCGTATTTT
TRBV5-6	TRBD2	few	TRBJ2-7	CASSLTLALGSYEQYF	TGTGCCAGCAGCTTGACACTAGCGTTAGGTTCCTACGAGCAGTACTTC
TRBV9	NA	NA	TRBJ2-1	CASSPHRFEQFF	TGTGCCAGCAGCCCTCATAGGTTCGAGCAGTTCTTC
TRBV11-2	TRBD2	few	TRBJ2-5	CASSLVSGTSTETQYF	TGTGCCAGCAGCTTAGTCTCCGGGACTAGCACGGAGACCCAGTACTTC
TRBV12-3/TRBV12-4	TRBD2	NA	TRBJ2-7	CASRLGRGSGDYEQYF	TGTGCCAGCAGGCTGGGTCGGGGTAGCGGGGACTACGAGCAGTACTTC
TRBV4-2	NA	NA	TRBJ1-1	CASSHGLNTEAFF	TGTGCCAGCAGCCACGGATTGAACACTGAAGCTTTCTTT
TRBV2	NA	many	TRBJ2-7	CASSPPPRIGTYEQYF	TGTGCCAGCTCTCCTCCCCCTAGGATAGGGACCTACGAGCAGTACTTC
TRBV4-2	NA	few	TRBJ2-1	CASSQGTDNNEQFF	TGTGCCAGCAGCCAAGGGACGGACAACAATGAGCAGTTCTTC
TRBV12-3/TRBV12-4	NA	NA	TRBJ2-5	CASSPPGIEETQYF	TGTGCCAGCAGCCCCCCGGGTATCGAAGAGACCCAGTACTTC
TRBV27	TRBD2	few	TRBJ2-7	CASSPLAGVGYEQYF	TGTGCCAGCAGTCCCTTAGCGGGAGTGGGGTACGAGCAGTACTTC
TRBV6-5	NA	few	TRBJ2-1	CASSPTGAEQFF	TGTGCCAGCAGCCCGACCGGGGCTGAGCAGTTCTTC
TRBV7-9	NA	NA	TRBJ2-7	CASSLDSGEAYEQYF	TGTGCCAGCAGCTTAGACAGCGGAGAAGCCTACGAGCAGTACTTC
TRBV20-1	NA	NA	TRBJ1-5	CSASTRIANQPQHF	TGCAGTGCTAGTACCAGAATCGCCAATCAGCCCCAGCATTTT
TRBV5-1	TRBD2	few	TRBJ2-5	CASSLVGAGGEETQYF	TGCGCCAGCAGCTTGGTGGGAGCGGGAGGCGAGGAGACCCAGTACTTC
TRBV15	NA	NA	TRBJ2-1	CATSTRVRNEQFF	TGTGCCACCAGCACCCGGGTTCGCAATGAGCAGTTCTTC
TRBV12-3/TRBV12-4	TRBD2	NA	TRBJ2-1	CASSSRGTSQYEQFF	TGTGCCAGCAGTTCACGCGGGACTAGTCAGTATGAGCAGTTCTTC
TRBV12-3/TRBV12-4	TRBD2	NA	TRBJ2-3	CASSLASGAKVTQYF	TGTGCCAGCAGTTTGGCTAGCGGGGCTAAAGTTACGCAGTATTTT
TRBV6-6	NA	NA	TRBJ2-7	CASRRQASYEQYF	TGTGCCAGCAGGCGACAGGCCTCCTACGAGCAGTACTTC
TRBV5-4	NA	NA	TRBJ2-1	CASSYDNTNEQFF	TGTGCCAGCAGCTACGACAATACGAATGAGCAGTTCTTC
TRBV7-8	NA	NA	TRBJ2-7	CASSLRPVAVYEQYF	TGTGCCAGCAGCTTACGGCCGGTCGCGGTCTACGAGCAGTACTTC
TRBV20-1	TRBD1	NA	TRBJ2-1	CSAGTGDPNYNEQFF	TGCAGTGCAGGAACAGGGGATCCCAACTACAATGAGCAGTTCTTC